What follows are 14 T cell receptor beta chains derived from one specimen sequenced in a study of cytomegalovirus exposure and HLA in healthy donors. Primers: 60 Vbeta forward and 13 Jbeta reverse. Produced via immunoSEQ multiplex PCR; TCRdb's table is partial and in-frame only. The sample includes about 63,000 clones, 85% to 90% of them seen just once. Sequencing was performed on PBMCs. These receptors all stem from a woman in her 30s in good health and CMV-seropositive.

The chain has TRBV4-1 and TRBJ2-5; D gene uncertain. The J call may be incorrect, as the DNA end agrees better with TRBJ2-7. The CDR3 runs 16 residues. Germline V CDR1 and CDR2: MGHRA, YSYEKL. The CDR3 bases are TGCGCCAGCAGCCATGACTTTGGTAGTGGCTTCTACGAGCAGTACTTC. Its translation is CASSHDFGSGFYEQYF.

The chain links TRBV5-1 to TRBJ2-6, with TRBD1 matching 8 bases. V was pared by 2 bases and J by 0 bases, with 13 bases of the junction left unmatched. CDR1 and CDR2 (germline): SGHRS, YFSETQ. This CDR3 contains 20 residues. CDR3 protein: CASSLVPTGGDFSGANVLTF. In DNA, the CDR3 is TGCGCCAGCAGCTTAGTACCAACAGGGGGAGACTTCTCTGGGGCCAACGTCCTGACTTTC.

The chain uses TRBV7-8 and TRBJ1-1; possibly TRBD1 for D (6 bases). Germline CDR1 is SGHVS and CDR2 is FQNEAQ. Trimming took 4 bases from V and 5 from J, leaving 23 bases between them. The CDR3 extends over 17 amino acids. The CDR3 DNA follows: TGTGCCAGCAGCTCCAGAAGGGGGTCCGGGTCGGGAACTGAAGCTTTCTTT. This gives the protein CASSSRRGSGSGTEAFF.

J is TRBJ2-2 and V is TRBV19, with D tentatively TRBD2 (5 bases). V lost 1 base, J lost 0 bases, and 9 bases lay in between. This CDR3 has 16 amino acids. Per the germline V gene, CDR1 is LNHDA and CDR2 is SQIVND (reference sequence). This CDR3 is CASSIGAGTNTGELFF. The DNA for the CDR3 is TGTGCCAGTAGTATAGGTGCGGGTACGAACACCGGGGAGCTGTTTTTT.

The genes are TRBV5-1 and TRBJ2-2; possibly TRBD2 for D (6 bases). V gave up 5 bases and J gave up 4 bases, with 21 bases separating them. CDR3 size: 17 residues. Germline-derived CDR1 and CDR2 are SGHRS and YFSETQ. CDR3 region: CASSLDGGRTITGELFF. As DNA, the CDR3 is TGCGCCAGCAGTCTGGACGGGGGACGGACGATCACCGGGGAGCTGTTTTTT.

This rearrangement joins TRBV27 to TRBJ1-1, with unresolved D. V was clipped by 3 bases and J by 0 bases, with 5 bases between them. This CDR3 has 13 residues. CDR1 and CDR2 from the germline V gene are MNHEY and SMNVEV (reference sequence). This CDR3 reads CASSLSMNTEAFF. The DNA for the CDR3 is TGTGCCAGCAGTTTGAGCATGAACACTGAAGCTTTCTTT.

The rearrangement joins TRBV5-1 to TRBJ1-2; TRBD1 matches at 8 bases. The germline V gene has CDR1 SGHRS and CDR2 YFSETQ. The junction had 9 bases not matched to a gene; V was cut back by 4 bases and J by 7 bases. The length of the CDR3 is 14 residues. The CDR3, as DNA: TGCGCCAGCAGCCCCACAGGGACAGGCGGTGGCTACACCTTC. Amino acid sequence: CASSPTGTGGGYTF.

The V call is TRBV5-1, the J call TRBJ1-1; tentatively, D is TRBD1 (5 bases). Germline V lookup: CDR1 SGHRS, CDR2 YFSETQ. The CDR3 sequence is 15 residues long. Trimming pared 4 bases from V and 2 bases from J, leaving 15 bases between. The CDR3, as DNA: TGCGCCAGCAGCCCACCCTCAGGGCTCAACACTGAAGCTTTCTTT. It encodes CASSPPSGLNTEAFF.

The chain carries TRBV6-9 and TRBJ2-7; 7 positions match TRBD2. There are 15 residues in the CDR3. The V and J ends lost 3 bases and 0 bases, in that order; junction bases with no gene match: 5. Germline V lookup: CDR1 MNHGY, CDR2 SVAAGI. This chain's CDR3 is CASSYRRGSSYEQYF. In DNA, the CDR3 is TGTGCCAGCAGTTACCGGCGGGGGAGCTCCTACGAGCAGTACTTC.

The chain joins TRBV2 to TRBJ2-7; TRBD2 matches at 7 bases. J lost 0 bases, V lost 7 bases, and 3 bases had no gene match. Per the germline V gene, CDR1 is SNHLY and CDR2 is FYNNEI. The CDR3 extends over 13 amino acids. The CDR3 spells CASTRTSSYEQYF. As DNA, the CDR3 is TGTGCCAGCACCCGGACTAGCTCCTACGAGCAGTACTTC.

The J gene is TRBJ2-1, the V gene TRBV21-1; the DNA was not compared with TRBD2, the D call given in the table. TRBV21-1 is noted as a pseudogene. The CDR3 is 18 residues long. DNA for the CDR3: TGTGCCAGCAGCACAGGGACTAGCGGGAGCCGAATCTACAATGAGCAGTTCTTC. This gives the protein CASSTGTSGSRIYNEQFF.

The chain carries TRBV13 and TRBJ2-3; a possible D gene is TRBD2 (6 bases). Germline V gene lookup returns CDR1 PRHDT and CDR2 FYEKMQ (reference sequence). Trimming left V 3 bases short and J 6 bases short, with 13 bases between. This CDR3 has 14 amino acids. The CDR3 DNA is TGTGCCAGCAGCTTTAGTTTACGGGAGGATACGCAGTATTTT. This translates into CASSFSLREDTQYF.

J is TRBJ2-1 and V is TRBV7-8, with D perhaps matching TRBD2 (6 bases). The germline CDR1 and CDR2 sequences are SGHVS and FQNEAQ. The CDR3 is 19 amino acids. V lost 4 bases to trimming and J lost 0 bases, with 22 bases between them. The CDR3 DNA is TGTGCCAGCAGCTCCCTAGGAGGGCCGGGAACTAGCTCCTACAATGAGCAGTTCTTC. Protein sequence: CASSSLGGPGTSSYNEQFF. The entire variable domain, with the rest obtained from reference TRBV7-8 and TRBJ2-1, is as follows: GAGVSQSPRYKVAKRGQDVALRCDPISGHVSLFWYQQALGQGPEFLTYFQNEAQLDKSGLPSDRFFAERPEGSVSTLKIQRTQQEDSAVYLCASSSLGGPGTSSYNEQFFGPGTRLTVL.

The V gene is TRBV7-2, the J gene TRBJ2-7, with 7 bases matching TRBD2. This CDR3 spans 13 amino acids. The V segment lost 4 bases and the J segment 6 bases; nucleotides outside the gene matches: 6. Germline V gene lookup returns CDR1 SGHTA and CDR2 FQGNSA. Here the CDR3 DNA reads TGTGCCAGCAGCTCTCGGGGAGGGACCGAGCAGTACTTC. Translating gives CASSSRGGTEQYF.